This T cell receptor beta chain was found in a study of blood T cell repertoires in COVID-19. Overall study: The samples span acute and convalescent COVID-19 from the United States, Italy and Spain.

Seattle participants joined during active infection and were tracked over time. Per the original methods: Amplification of reference gene primers provided the estimated nucleated cell counts. Profiled with immunoSEQ multiplex PCR; TCRdb holds only in-frame clones, not every one. The DNA was the basis for D and trimming; V, J and clone size are from that table. The table lists hundreds of thousands of clones, roughly 90% of them singletons. Trimming shortened V by 4 bases and J by 6 bases, and 10 bases separated the two germline ends. The CDR3 is 12 residues long. Germline V gene data show CDR1 as MGHDK and CDR2 as SYGVNS.

The source of this sequence is a woman aged 25 to 45 with COVID-19, enrolled during active disease. The V gene is TRBV25-1, the J gene TRBJ2-7; D is ambiguous. The sample comprised peripheral blood. CDR3 in amino acids: CASSVPQCEQYV. Written as DNA, the CDR3 is TGTGCCAGCAGTGTGCCCCAGTGCGAGCAGTACGTC.